This T cell receptor (beta chain) was sequenced in a study of cytomegalovirus exposure and HLA in healthy donors. Trimming stripped 0 bases from V and 1 base from J, with 9 bases between. This CDR3 region has 15 residues. Germline CDR1 and CDR2: MRHNA and SNTAGT. Use of 60 Vbeta and 13 Jbeta primers characterized the PCR. The table came from immunoSEQ multiplex PCR; TCRdb's copy has only in-frame clones and leaves some out. This table holds 90,000 to 100,000 clones, more than 60% found once. In its sample, this clone was seen a few times. V and J are TRBV6-4 and TRBJ2-5; D is uncertain. What was sequenced was PBMCs. The clonotype originates from a man between 45 and 60 years old in good health and CMV-seronegative. The DNA for the CDR3 is TGTGCCAGCAGTGACTCGGGCAGTCCCCAAGAGACCCAGTACTTC. This gives the protein CASSDSGSPQETQYF.